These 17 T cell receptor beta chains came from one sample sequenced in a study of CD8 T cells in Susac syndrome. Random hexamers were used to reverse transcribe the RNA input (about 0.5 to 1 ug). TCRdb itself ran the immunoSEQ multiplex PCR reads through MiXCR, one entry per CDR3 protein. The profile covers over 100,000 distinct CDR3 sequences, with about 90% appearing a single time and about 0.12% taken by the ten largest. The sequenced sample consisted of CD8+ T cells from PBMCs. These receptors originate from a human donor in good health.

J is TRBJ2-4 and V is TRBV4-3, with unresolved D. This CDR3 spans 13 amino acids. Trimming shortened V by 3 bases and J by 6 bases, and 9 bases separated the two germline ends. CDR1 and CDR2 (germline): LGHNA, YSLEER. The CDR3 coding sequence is TGCGCCAGCAGCCAGACCCTCTTAAACATTCAGTACTTC. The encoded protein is CASSQTLLNIQYF.

CDR3 DNA: TGTGCCAGCAGCTTAGCCACTAGCGCCAACGAGCAGTACTTC. Translation gives CASSLATSANEQYF. This chain uses TRBV7-9 with TRBJ2-7; 7 bases line up with TRBD2. This CDR3 contains 14 residues. The ends lost 0 bases at V and 5 bases at J; junction bases unmatched: 4. Germline V lookup: CDR1 SEHNR, CDR2 FQNEAQ (reference sequence).

CDR3 sequence: CAWSVGRLRAKNIQYF. The CDR3, as DNA: TGTGCCTGGAGTGTCGGCAGATTAAGAGCCAAAAACATTCAGTACTTC. This chain connects TRBV30 to TRBJ2-4; D unclear. This CDR3 is 16 amino acids long. CDR1 is GTSNPN, CDR2 SVGIG, per germline (reference sequence). V was shortened by 0 bases and J by 0 bases, with 12 bases between the two germline ends.

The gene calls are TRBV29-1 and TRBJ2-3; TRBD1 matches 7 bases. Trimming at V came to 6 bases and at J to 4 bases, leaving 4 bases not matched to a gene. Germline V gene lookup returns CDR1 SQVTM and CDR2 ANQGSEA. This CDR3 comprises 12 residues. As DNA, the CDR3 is TGCAGCGTCGTCACAGGGGCAGATACGCAGTATTTT. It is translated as CSVVTGADTQYF.

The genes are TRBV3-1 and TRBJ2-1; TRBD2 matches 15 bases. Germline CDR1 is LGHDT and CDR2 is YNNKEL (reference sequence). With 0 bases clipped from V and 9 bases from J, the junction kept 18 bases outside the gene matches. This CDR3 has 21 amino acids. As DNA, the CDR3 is TGTGCCAGCAGCCAAGATCCCCAGCGGATCGGACTAGCGGGAGGGCCCCGTGAGCAGTTCTTC. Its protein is CASSQDPQRIGLAGGPREQFF.

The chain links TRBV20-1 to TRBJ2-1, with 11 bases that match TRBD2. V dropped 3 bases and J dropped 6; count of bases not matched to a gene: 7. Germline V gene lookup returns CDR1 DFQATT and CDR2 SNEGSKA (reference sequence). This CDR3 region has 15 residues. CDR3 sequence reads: CSARDPSGGPNEQFF. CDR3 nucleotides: TGCAGTGCTAGGGACCCTAGCGGGGGGCCCAATGAGCAGTTCTTC.

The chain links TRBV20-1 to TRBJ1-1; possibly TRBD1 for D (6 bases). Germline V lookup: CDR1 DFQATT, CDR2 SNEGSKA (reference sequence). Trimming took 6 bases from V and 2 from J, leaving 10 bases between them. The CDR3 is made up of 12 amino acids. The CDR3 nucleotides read TGCAGTGCCCCAGGGGCAAACACTGAAGCTTTCTTT. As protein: CSAPGANTEAFF.

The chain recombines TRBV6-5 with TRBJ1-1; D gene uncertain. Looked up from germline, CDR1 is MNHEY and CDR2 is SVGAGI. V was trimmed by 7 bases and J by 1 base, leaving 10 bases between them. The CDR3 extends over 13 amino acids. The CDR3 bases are TGTGCCAGCATAGGGCAGGCGAACACTGAAGCTTTCTTT. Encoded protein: CASIGQANTEAFF.

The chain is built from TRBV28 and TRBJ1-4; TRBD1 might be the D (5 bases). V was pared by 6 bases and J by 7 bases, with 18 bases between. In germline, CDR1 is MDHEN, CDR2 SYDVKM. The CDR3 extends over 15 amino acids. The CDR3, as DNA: TGTGCCAGCAGCTATCCGGGACCTGGGCCTGAAAAACTGTTTTTT. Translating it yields CASSYPGPGPEKLFF.

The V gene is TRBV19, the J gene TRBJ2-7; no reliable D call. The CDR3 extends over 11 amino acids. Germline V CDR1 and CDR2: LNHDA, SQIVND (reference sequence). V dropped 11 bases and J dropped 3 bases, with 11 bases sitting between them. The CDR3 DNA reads TGTGCCGCTGGGCACTTCTACGAGCAGTACTTC. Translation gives CAAGHFYEQYF.

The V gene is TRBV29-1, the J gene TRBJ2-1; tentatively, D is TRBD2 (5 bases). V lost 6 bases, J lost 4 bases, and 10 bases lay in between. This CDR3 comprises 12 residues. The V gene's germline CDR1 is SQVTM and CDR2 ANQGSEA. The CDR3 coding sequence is TGCAGCGTCAGGACTGTTTACAATGAGCAGTTCTTC. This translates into CSVRTVYNEQFF.

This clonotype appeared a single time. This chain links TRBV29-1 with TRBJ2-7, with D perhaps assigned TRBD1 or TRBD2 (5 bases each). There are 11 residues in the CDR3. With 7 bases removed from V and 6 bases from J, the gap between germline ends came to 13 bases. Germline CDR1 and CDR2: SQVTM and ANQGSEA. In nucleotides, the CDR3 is TGCAGCGGACGCTGGGGGAGCGAGCAGTACTTC. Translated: CSGRWGSEQYF.

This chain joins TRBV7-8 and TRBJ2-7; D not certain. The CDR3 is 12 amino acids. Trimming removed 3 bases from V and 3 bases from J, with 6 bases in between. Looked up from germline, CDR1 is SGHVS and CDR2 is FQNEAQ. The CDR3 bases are TGTGCCAGCAGCTTTGGAGACTACGAGCAGTACTTC. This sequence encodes CASSFGDYEQYF.

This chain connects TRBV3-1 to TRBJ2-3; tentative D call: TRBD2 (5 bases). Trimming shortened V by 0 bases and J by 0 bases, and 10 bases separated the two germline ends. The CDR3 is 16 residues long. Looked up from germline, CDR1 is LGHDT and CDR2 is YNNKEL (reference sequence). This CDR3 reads CASSQETMSSTDTQYF. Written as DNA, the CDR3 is TGTGCCAGCAGCCAAGAGACTATGTCTAGCACAGATACGCAGTATTTT.

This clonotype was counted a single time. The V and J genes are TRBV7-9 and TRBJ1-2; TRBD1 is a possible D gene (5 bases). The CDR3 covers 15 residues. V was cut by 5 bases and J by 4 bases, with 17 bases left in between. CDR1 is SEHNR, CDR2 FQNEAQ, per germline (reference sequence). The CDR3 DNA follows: TGTGCCAGCAGCCGACCTGACGGTGGGGGCTATGGCTACACCTTC. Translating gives CASSRPDGGGYGYTF.

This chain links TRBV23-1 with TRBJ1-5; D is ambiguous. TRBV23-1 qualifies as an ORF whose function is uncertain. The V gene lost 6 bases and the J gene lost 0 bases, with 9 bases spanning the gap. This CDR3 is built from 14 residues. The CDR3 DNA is TGCGCCAGCAGGGGGATCGATAGCAATCAGCCCCAGCATTTT. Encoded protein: CASRGIDSNQPQHF.

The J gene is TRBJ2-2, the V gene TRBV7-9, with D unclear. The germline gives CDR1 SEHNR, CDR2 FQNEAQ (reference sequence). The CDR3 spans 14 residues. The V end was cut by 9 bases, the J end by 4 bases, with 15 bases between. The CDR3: CASSLRVSTGELFF. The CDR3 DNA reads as TGTGCCAGTAGCCTTAGAGTGTCCACCGGGGAGCTGTTTTTT.